The 28 T cell receptor beta chains presented below share a single source sample, sequenced in a study of a mutant IDH1 vaccine in newly diagnosed glioma. Here immunoSEQ multiplex PCR was the method, and the copy in TCRdb shows in-frame clones only, minus some. Of fewer than 65,000 clones in the sample, about four fifths were seen once. The time point was: week 11, during vaccination. Every single dose of the vaccine, 300 ug of mutant IDH1 20-mer peptide, came with topical imiquimod. No antigens are known for them. Sequenced material: PBMCs, taken from a glioma patient whose treatment included an IDH1 peptide vaccine. Receptor source: a man in his fifties with glioma.

In its sample, this clone was seen a few times. V gene TRBV19 combines with J gene TRBJ2-7; D may correspond to TRBD1 or TRBD2 (5 bases each). Trimming removed 3 bases from V and 1 base from J, with 10 bases in between. The germline CDR1 and CDR2 sequences are LNHDA and SQIVND (reference sequence). This CDR3 has 14 amino acids. CDR3 sequence reads: CASSITGRSYEQYF. As DNA, the CDR3 is TGTGCCAGTAGTATTACGGGACGGTCCTACGAGCAGTACTTC.

The genes are TRBV7-9 and TRBJ2-3, with D possibly TRBD2 on 6 matching bases. The ends were cut back, 4 bases at V and 4 bases at J, with 18 bases in the middle. The V gene's germline CDR1 is SEHNR and CDR2 FQNEAQ (reference sequence). The CDR3 has 16 residues. The CDR3 coding sequence is TGTGCCAGCAGCTCAAAAACGCTAGCGAACGCAGATACGCAGTATTTT. It yields the protein CASSSKTLANADTQYF.

This clone was detected only once. The chain is built from TRBV7-2 and TRBJ1-1; no firm D call. V lost 1 base and J lost 7, with 13 bases in between. The CDR3 spans 14 residues. Germline-derived CDR1 and CDR2 are SGHTA and FQGNSA. CDR3: CASSLDGEAREAFF. CDR3 in DNA: TGTGCCAGCAGCTTAGATGGGGAGGCCCGTGAAGCTTTCTTT.

This sequence joins TRBV13 and TRBJ2-7; tentatively, D is TRBD1 (6 bases). The germline V gene has CDR1 PRHDT and CDR2 FYEKMQ (reference sequence). V was shortened by 5 bases and J by 5 bases, with 10 bases between the two germline ends. The CDR3 extends over 12 amino acids. The DNA for the CDR3 is TGTGCCAGCAGCACAGCAGGGGACGAGCAGTACTTC. The encoded protein is CASSTAGDEQYF.

The chain is built from TRBV11-2 and TRBJ2-5; no clear D. Germline V gene sequence: CDR1 SGHAT, CDR2 FQNNGV. V was pared by 1 base and J by 7 bases, with 7 bases between. The CDR3 runs 12 residues. The DNA of the CDR3 is TGTGCCAGCAGCTTAGGACGTGGGACCCAGTACTTC. Its protein product is CASSLGRGTQYF.

A few counts support this clone. The J gene is TRBJ1-5, the V gene TRBV27; TRBD1 might be the D (5 bases). V was clipped by 3 bases and J by 0 bases, with 18 bases between them. The CDR3 runs 18 residues. Germline V gives CDR1 MNHEY, CDR2 SMNVEV (reference sequence). The CDR3 reads CASSFVGAGGGSNQPQHF. In nucleotides, the CDR3 is TGTGCCAGCAGTTTCGTCGGGGCGGGGGGTGGTAGCAATCAGCCCCAGCATTTT.

V usage is TRBV2 and J usage is TRBJ2-2, with 11 bases that match TRBD2. CDR3 length equals 14 residues. Germline trimming cut 6 bases from V and 3 bases from J; bases unmatched to any gene: 0. CDR1 is SNHLY and CDR2 is FYNNEI in the germline V gene. The CDR3, as DNA: TGTGCCAGCAGGGGACTAGCGGACACCGGGGAGCTGTTTTTT. It codes for CASRGLADTGELFF.

This clone was found once. This rearrangement joins TRBV6-1 to TRBJ2-5; D is possibly TRBD1 (6 bases). V lost 2 bases to trimming and J lost 5 bases, with 12 bases between them. The germline gives CDR1 MNHNS, CDR2 SASEGT. This CDR3 contains 14 residues. CDR3 coding DNA: TGTGCCAGCAGTGAATATAACAGGGAGGAGACCCAGTACTTC. Protein product: CASSEYNREETQYF.

This chain connects TRBV15 to TRBJ1-2; TRBD1 agrees at 10 bases. Per germline, CDR1 LNHNV and CDR2 YYDKDF (reference sequence). CDR3 length equals 15 residues. J gave up 13 bases and V 2 bases, and 13 bases lay outside the gene matches. The CDR3 reads CATSRSTTGGLFATF. CDR3 DNA sequence: TGTGCCACCAGCAGAAGTACGACAGGGGGCCTCTTCGCCACCTTC.

The chain links TRBV6-4 to TRBJ1-5; 9 positions agree with TRBD1. The junction had 0 bases not matched to a gene; V was cut back by 2 bases and J by 7 bases. The CDR3 extends over 13 amino acids. From germline, CDR1 is MRHNA and CDR2 SNTAGT. The DNA for the CDR3 is TGTGCCAGCAGTGACGGGACAGGGCAGCCCCAGCATTTT. Protein: CASSDGTGQPQHF.

The rearrangement joins TRBV28 to TRBJ2-5, with D perhaps TRBD1 (7 bases). The V gene lost 5 bases and the J gene lost 5 bases, with 12 bases spanning the gap. This CDR3 has 13 amino acids. The germline gives CDR1 MDHEN, CDR2 SYDVKM. CDR3 coding DNA: TGTGCCAGCAGTGACGCAGGGGGGGAGACCCAGTACTTC. This codes for CASSDAGGETQYF.

The CDR3 coding sequence is TGTGCCATCAGTGAAGGGACACAAAACTATGGCTACACCTTC. Its translation is CAISEGTQNYGYTF. This chain joins TRBV10-3 and TRBJ1-2; D perhaps matches TRBD1 (6 bases). V shed 3 bases and J shed 2 bases, with 10 bases lying between them. The CDR3 length is 14 residues. Germline CDR1 and CDR2: ENHRY and SYGVKD.

A word on this clone: Other DNA sequences in this sample translate to the same CDR3. The chain has TRBV7-2 and TRBJ2-7; the D is unclear. Trimming took off 4 bases at V and 3 bases at J, with 10 bases between the two ends. CDR1 is SGHTA, CDR2 FQGNSA, per germline. The CDR3 is 13 residues long. This chain's CDR3 is CASSSRQDYEQYF. The DNA for the CDR3 is TGTGCCAGCAGCTCACGGCAGGACTACGAGCAGTACTTC.

The chain combines TRBV5-1 with TRBJ1-1, with D maybe TRBD1 (5 bases). The germline V gene has CDR1 SGHRS and CDR2 YFSETQ. The germline V and J ends were trimmed by 4 bases and 5 bases, with 15 bases remaining between them. This CDR3 region has 14 residues. Here the CDR3 DNA reads TGCGCCAGCAGCCCCAGGGTAGGTGAGACTGAAGCTTTCTTT. Its translation is CASSPRVGETEAFF.

This clone was picked up a small number of times. Other DNA sequences in this sample translate to the same CDR3. The rearrangement links TRBV2 to TRBJ1-1; 9 positions match TRBD1. The CDR3 consists of 13 residues. The V and J ends lost 6 bases and 5 bases, in that order; junction bases with no gene match: 4. From germline, CDR1 is SNHLY and CDR2 FYNNEI. The CDR3 region has the DNA TGTGCCAGCAGACTGACAGGGGGGACTGAAGCTTTCTTT. Protein product: CASRLTGGTEAFF.

The chain has TRBV4-2 and TRBJ2-5; 13 nucleotides line up with TRBD2. Germline V CDR1 and CDR2: LGHNA, YNFKEQ. Trimming cost V 0 bases and J 0 bases; bases outside gene matches: 4. The CDR3 spans 18 residues. This CDR3 is CASSQDPGLAGYQETQYF. The CDR3 bases are TGTGCCAGCAGCCAAGATCCGGGACTAGCGGGATACCAAGAGACCCAGTACTTC.

The rearrangement uses TRBV18 and TRBJ2-5, with a weak D call TRBD2 (6 bases). V lost 6 bases and J 1 base, leaving 15 bases between the germline ends. CDR3 length equals 15 residues. CDR1 KGHSH and CDR2 LQKENI come from the germline V gene. This CDR3 reads CASSPGRELQETQYF. DNA for the CDR3: TGTGCCAGCTCCCCGGGGCGGGAACTCCAAGAGACCCAGTACTTC.

The rearrangement links TRBV2 to TRBJ2-3; 10 positions agree with TRBD1. This CDR3 spans 17 amino acids. J lost 7 bases, V lost 7 bases, and 17 bases had no gene match. Germline CDR1 and CDR2: SNHLY and FYNNEI. DNA of the CDR3: TGTGCCAGCACTCTTGGGGCCGGGACAGGGGTTTCGAATACGCAGTATTTT. Translation gives CASTLGAGTGVSNTQYF.

This clone was detected only a few times. The chain recombines TRBV28 with TRBJ2-6; the match to TRBD1 covers 7 bases. This CDR3 spans 16 amino acids. Germline lookup yields CDR1 MDHEN and CDR2 SYDVKM. Trimming took 4 bases from V and 6 from J; bases not matched to a gene: 9. CDR3 region: CASSSTGPSLANVLTF. In DNA form, the CDR3 reads TGTGCCAGCAGTTCGACAGGGCCCTCTTTGGCCAACGTCCTGACTTTC.

This clone has more than one count but fewer than ten. This chain's CDR3 is CASSSGNSYYEQYF. The CDR3 DNA follows: TGCGCCAGCAGCTCGGGGAACAGCTACTACGAGCAGTACTTC. The J gene is TRBJ2-7, the V gene TRBV5-1; TRBD2 is a possible D gene (5 bases). V was clipped by 3 bases and J by 3 bases, with 13 bases between them. Looked up from germline, CDR1 is SGHRS and CDR2 is YFSETQ. The CDR3 spans 14 residues. The variable domain in full, with the rest retrieved from reference TRBV5-1 and TRBJ2-7, is KAGVTQTPRYLIKTRGQQVTLSCSPISGHRSVSWYQQTPGQGLQFLFEYFSETQRNKGNFPGRFSGRQFSNSRSEMNVSTLELGDSALYLCASSSGNSYYEQYFGPGTRLTVT.

The chain couples TRBV11-3 to TRBJ1-1, with 10 bases matching TRBD1. Trimming took 5 bases from V and 3 from J; bases not matched to a gene: 9. The CDR3 has 16 residues. Germline values: CDR1 SGHNT, CDR2 YENEEA. CDR3 in amino acids: CASSHRAGTGDTEAFF. The CDR3, as DNA: TGTGCCAGCAGCCATAGAGCCGGGACAGGGGACACTGAAGCTTTCTTT. Variable domain in full (rest from reference TRBV11-3 and TRBJ1-1): EAGVVQSPRYKIIEKKQPVAFWCNPISGHNTLYWYLQNLGQGPELLIRYENEEAVDDSQLPKDRFSAERLKGVDSTLKIQPAELGDSAVYLCASSHRAGTGDTEAFFGQGTRLTVV.

Concerning this clone: One junction end does not reproduce the germline sequence, and a read error may be involved. CDR3 DNA sequence: TGTGCCAGCCGTGAAGGCGGTAGTAGTGGTGAGCAGTTCTTC. It is translated as CASREGGSSGEQFF. The chain joins TRBV2 to TRBJ2-1; unclear D gene. CDR3 length equals 14 residues. In germline, CDR1 is SNHLY, CDR2 FYNNEI.

The chain combines TRBV11-2 with TRBJ1-4; 7 bases fit TRBD1. CDR1 SGHAT and CDR2 FQNNGV come from the germline V gene. CDR3 length: 15 amino acids. The ends lost 5 bases at V and 4 bases at J; junction bases unmatched: 7. The CDR3 DNA sequence: TGTGCCAGCAGCAATCGGGACAGACATAATGAAAAACTGTTTTTT. Amino acid sequence: CASSNRDRHNEKLFF.

This rearrangement joins TRBV4-1 to TRBJ1-5, with D unclear. CDR1 and CDR2 from the germline V gene are MGHRA and YSYEKL. The CDR3 contains 14 residues. Trimming took 3 bases from V and 0 from J, leaving 6 bases between them. Here the CDR3 DNA reads TGCGCCAGCAGCCAGCAGTATAGCAATCAGCCCCAGCATTTT. Amino acid sequence: CASSQQYSNQPQHF.

The chain carries TRBV5-1 and TRBJ2-7, with TRBD1 matching over 9 bases. The CDR3 has 15 amino acids. Germline values: CDR1 SGHRS, CDR2 YFSETQ. The trim removed 3 bases at V and 1 base at J, leaving 5 bases unmatched. DNA for the CDR3: TGCGCCAGCAGCTGGGCGACAGGGGGTTCCTACGAGCAGTACTTC. Amino acids: CASSWATGGSYEQYF.

The chain uses TRBV7-6 and TRBJ2-2; D gene ambiguous. Germline loops: CDR1 SGHVS, CDR2 FNYEAQ. The CDR3 spans 15 residues. Trimming cost V 1 base and J 1 base, with 7 bases left between them. CDR3 residues: CASSLVGLNTGELFF. The CDR3 nucleotides are TGTGCCAGCAGCTTAGTTGGGTTGAACACCGGGGAGCTGTTTTTT.

This chain joins TRBV11-2 and TRBJ2-1, with D maybe TRBD2 (6 bases). The germline V gene has CDR1 SGHAT and CDR2 FQNNGV. The CDR3 extends over 14 amino acids. Trimming removed 1 base at V and 9 bases at J, with 13 bases between. The CDR3 coding sequence is TGTGCCAGCAGCTTAGTGGGCGGGGTGGGTGAGCAGTTCTTC. This sequence encodes CASSLVGGVGEQFF.

The genes are TRBV2 and TRBJ1-5; no clear D gene. Germline CDR1 SNHLY, CDR2 FYNNEI. V lost 5 bases, J lost 7 bases, and 15 bases lay in between. The CDR3 has 14 amino acids. The CDR3 loop reads CASSPRTVRQPQHF. In DNA form, the CDR3 reads TGTGCCAGCAGTCCCCGGACGGTACGACAGCCCCAGCATTTT. The variable domain in full, completed from reference TRBV2 and TRBJ1-5, reads EPEVTQTPSHQVTQMGQEVILRCVPISNHLYFYWYRQILGQKVEFLVSFYNNEISEKSEIFDDQFSVERPDGSNFTLKIRSTKLEDSAMYFCASSPRTVRQPQHFGDGTRLSIL.